Presented here are 24 T cell receptor beta chains from one specimen sequenced in a study of cytomegalovirus exposure and HLA in healthy donors. The PCR contained 60 Vbeta and 13 Jbeta primers. Sequencing was performed with immunoSEQ multiplex PCR; in TCRdb, only in-frame clones are kept and a portion is missing. The specimen's table records approximately 30,000 clones. Sequenced sample: PBMCs. All receptors derive from a woman in her thirties or forties in good health and CMV-seropositive.

The V and J genes are TRBV18 and TRBJ1-2; D may be TRBD1 (5 bases). This CDR3 spans 14 amino acids. With 5 bases removed from V and 3 bases from J, the gap between germline ends came to 13 bases. Germline V gives CDR1 KGHSH, CDR2 LQKENI. The CDR3 bases are TGTGCCAGCTCAGCCCAGGACACCGACTATGGCTACACCTTC. Translation: CASSAQDTDYGYTF. The full variable domain, its missing parts supplied by reference TRBV18 and TRBJ1-2, is NAGVMQNPRHLVRRRGQEARLRCSPMKGHSHVYWYRQLPEEGLKFMVYLQKENIIDESGMPKERFSAEFPKEGPSILRIQQVVRGDSAAYFCASSAQDTDYGYTFGSGTRLTVV.

The chain couples TRBV6-1 to TRBJ1-2, with 10 bases that match TRBD1. The CDR3 sequence is 13 residues long. Trimming at V came to 6 bases and at J to 6 bases, leaving 4 bases not matched to a gene. From germline, CDR1 is MNHNS and CDR2 SASEGT. CDR3 in amino acids: CASSRQGADGYTF. For the CDR3, the DNA is TGTGCCAGCAGCAGACAGGGGGCGGATGGCTACACCTTC.

The gene calls are TRBV30 and TRBJ2-7, with 10 positions matching TRBD1. Germline V gene sequence: CDR1 GTSNPN, CDR2 SVGIG (reference sequence). The CDR3 is 12 residues long. V shed 7 bases and J 1 base; nucleotides not matched to a gene: 1. The CDR3 DNA sequence: TGTGCCTTGGGACAGGGGTCCTACGAGCAGTACTTC. As protein: CALGQGSYEQYF.

This sequence joins TRBV19 and TRBJ2-1; 7 positions match TRBD1. The CDR3 is made up of 13 amino acids. V shed 4 bases and J 3 bases; nucleotides not matched to a gene: 0. Germline CDR1 and CDR2: LNHDA and SQIVND (reference sequence). This chain's CDR3 is CASSRDSYNEQFF. CDR3 nucleotides: TGTGCCAGTAGTAGGGACAGCTACAATGAGCAGTTCTTC.

The V and J genes are TRBV15 and TRBJ2-1, with 8 bases that match TRBD2. This CDR3 is 16 amino acids long. V gave up 2 bases and J gave up 5 bases; unmatched junction bases: 8. Germline CDR1 and CDR2: LNHNV and YYDKDF (reference sequence). The CDR3 DNA reads as TGTGCCACCAGCAGACTAGGAGAACTAGCGGACAATGAGCAGTTCTTC. Its protein product is CATSRLGELADNEQFF.

This chain links TRBV10-3 with TRBJ2-1; 9 nucleotides agree with TRBD1. The germline V gene has CDR1 ENHRY and CDR2 SYGVKD. The V gene end was trimmed by 3 bases and the J gene end by 9 bases; junction bases not matched to a gene: 9. This CDR3 is 15 amino acids long. CDR3 region: CAISERDREESEQFF. The CDR3 bases are TGTGCCATCAGTGAACGGGACAGGGAAGAAAGTGAGCAGTTCTTC.

The chain links TRBV25-1 to TRBJ1-1; D not certain. CDR3 length: 13 residues. V gave up 2 bases and J gave up 1 base, with 5 bases separating them. Germline V CDR1 and CDR2: MGHDK, SYGVNS. The CDR3 DNA is TGTGCCAGCAGTGAAGCCGGGAACACTGAAGCTTTCTTT. It specifies CASSEAGNTEAFF.

Here the CDR3 DNA reads TGCGCCAGCAGCCACGTAGCGGGAATTTCCTCCTACAATGAGCAGTTCTTC. Its translation: CASSHVAGISSYNEQFF. This rearrangement joins TRBV4-1 to TRBJ2-1; 8 bases are shared with TRBD2. The CDR3 extends over 17 amino acids. Germline assignment: CDR1 MGHRA and CDR2 YSYEKL. V dropped 3 bases and J dropped 0; count of bases not matched to a gene: 7.

The chain uses TRBV7-2 and TRBJ1-5; no firm D call. Germline CDR1 and CDR2: SGHTA and FQGNSA. CDR3 length: 15 amino acids. Trimming took off 2 bases at V and 2 bases at J, with 10 bases between the two ends. The DNA of the CDR3 is TGTGCCAGCAGCTTAACCGCGGGTGGCAATCAGCCCCAGCATTTT. It specifies CASSLTAGGNQPQHF.

V gene TRBV5-1 combines with J gene TRBJ2-3; TRBD2 is a possible D gene (6 bases). Germline CDR1 and CDR2: SGHRS and YFSETQ. This CDR3 has 17 amino acids. Trimming cost V 4 bases and J 4 bases, with 22 bases left between them. The CDR3 nucleotides read TGCGCCAGCAGCGTGGGCGGGGTGGGAGTGTCTTCAGATACGCAGTATTTT. The encoded protein is CASSVGGVGVSSDTQYF.

The chain has TRBV5-4 and TRBJ2-7; the D gene is possibly TRBD1 (5 bases). The CDR3 contains 15 residues. The V gene's germline CDR1 is SGHNT and CDR2 YYREEE (reference sequence). V lost 4 bases and J 3 bases, leaving 17 bases between the germline ends. This chain's CDR3 is CASSRGGGPLYEQYF. CDR3 coding DNA: TGTGCCAGCAGCAGGGGTGGTGGGCCCCTCTACGAGCAGTACTTC.

V usage is TRBV27 and J usage is TRBJ2-7; TRBD2 might be the D (6 bases). The V gene lost 4 bases and the J gene lost 4 bases, with 14 bases spanning the gap. Germline CDR1 MNHEY, CDR2 SMNVEV (reference sequence). The CDR3 totals 14 residues. CDR3 DNA: TGTGCCAGCAGTTGGGCAATCGGGAGTTACGAGCAGTACTTC. This sequence encodes CASSWAIGSYEQYF.

The chain carries TRBV28 and TRBJ2-5; possible D gene TRBD2, 5 bases. V was trimmed by 6 bases and J by 2 bases, leaving 13 bases between them. CDR1 and CDR2 from the germline V gene are MDHEN and SYDVKM. The CDR3 extends over 14 amino acids. The CDR3 region is CASSFAGRQETQYF. For the CDR3, the DNA is TGTGCCAGCAGCTTTGCGGGCAGGCAAGAGACCCAGTACTTC. Complete variable domain (other parts from reference TRBV28 and TRBJ2-5): DVKVTQSSRYLVKRTGEKVFLECVQDMDHENMFWYRQDPGLGLRLIYFSYDVKMKEKGDIPEGYSVSREKKERFSLILESASTNQTSMYLCASSFAGRQETQYFGPGTRLLVL.

The V and J genes are TRBV7-6 and TRBJ1-5; no clear D gene. The CDR3 covers 13 residues. Trimming removed 3 bases from V and 5 bases from J, with 8 bases in between. CDR1 is SGHVS, CDR2 FNYEAQ, per germline. CDR3 sequence: CASSFNTDQPQHF. CDR3 in DNA: TGTGCCAGCAGCTTTAACACCGATCAGCCCCAGCATTTT.

With regard to this clone: The same CDR3 arises from other DNA sequences in this sample as well. V is TRBV4-1 and J is TRBJ2-2, with 9 bases lining up with TRBD2. Germline CDR1 is MGHRA and CDR2 is YSYEKL. V was pared by 1 base and J by 6 bases, with 6 bases of the junction left unmatched. This CDR3 spans 16 amino acids. The CDR3 here is CASSQGLAGRSGELFF. The CDR3 bases are TGCGCCAGCAGCCAAGGTCTAGCGGGAAGGTCCGGGGAGCTGTTTTTT.

V and J are TRBV5-5 and TRBJ2-1; perhaps TRBD2 as D (5 bases). The germline V gene encodes CDR1 SGHKS and CDR2 YYEKEE (reference sequence). The length of the CDR3 is 12 residues. V was shortened by 4 bases and J by 7 bases, with 9 bases between the two germline ends. CDR3 amino acids: CASSRGNNEQFF. Here the CDR3 DNA reads TGTGCCAGCAGCCGGGGAAATAATGAGCAGTTCTTC.

J is TRBJ2-3 and V is TRBV5-4; TRBD2 matches at 9 bases. The germline V gene encodes CDR1 SGHNT and CDR2 YYREEE (reference sequence). This CDR3 comprises 15 residues. Losses at the gene ends were 0 bases for V and 2 bases for J; bases not matched to a gene: 1. The DNA of the CDR3 is TGTGCCAGCAGCTTGGAGCGGGGGGTCACAGATACGCAGTATTTT. Its protein is CASSLERGVTDTQYF.

V usage is TRBV12-5 and J usage is TRBJ1-2; D is undetermined. The V gene lost 2 bases and the J gene lost 5 bases, with 3 bases spanning the gap. The CDR3 sequence is 11 residues long. Per the germline V gene, CDR1 is LGHNT and CDR2 is FRNRAP. The CDR3 sequence is CASGLYYGYTF. CDR3 nucleotide sequence: TGTGCTAGTGGTTTGTATTATGGCTACACCTTC.

The genes are TRBV10-1 and TRBJ2-7, with D possibly being TRBD1 (7 bases). The V end was cut by 6 bases, the J end by 2 bases, with 11 bases between. Germline-derived CDR1 and CDR2 are WNHNN and SYGVQD (reference sequence). The CDR3 totals 13 residues. Here the CDR3 reads CASRGRGAYEQYF. The DNA for the CDR3 is TGCGCCAGCAGGGGCAGGGGGGCCTACGAGCAGTACTTC.

V usage is TRBV5-1 and J usage is TRBJ2-3; D not certain. This CDR3 has 12 residues. The V gene's germline CDR1 is SGHRS and CDR2 YFSETQ. Between the trimmed V and J ends, which lost 2 bases and 4 bases, there was a span of 5 bases. The CDR3 DNA is TGCGCCAGCAGCTTAGGAGCAGATACGCAGTATTTT. Translation gives CASSLGADTQYF.

The gene calls are TRBV18 and TRBJ1-2; the match to TRBD1 covers 8 bases. Germline values: CDR1 KGHSH, CDR2 LQKENI. V shed 4 bases and J 3 bases; nucleotides not matched to a gene: 4. The CDR3 spans 14 residues. The CDR3 loop reads CASSRGQGYYGYTF. The CDR3, as DNA: TGTGCCAGCTCACGCGGACAGGGTTACTATGGCTACACCTTC.

This sequence joins TRBV6-1 and TRBJ1-1; 7 bases align to TRBD1. Per germline, CDR1 MNHNS and CDR2 SASEGT. The CDR3 is made up of 15 amino acids. Germline trimming cut 2 bases from V and 0 bases from J; bases unmatched to any gene: 3. CDR3 protein: CASSEQGVLNTEAFF. DNA for the CDR3: TGTGCCAGCAGTGAACAGGGGGTTCTGAACACTGAAGCTTTCTTT.

V usage is TRBV18 and J usage is TRBJ1-2; 7 bases agree with TRBD1. The germline V gene encodes CDR1 KGHSH and CDR2 LQKENI. The junction had 1 base not matched to a gene; V was cut back by 3 bases and J by 0 bases. This CDR3 region has 14 residues. This chain's CDR3 is CASSPGQANYGYTF. CDR3 coding DNA: TGTGCCAGCTCACCCGGACAGGCTAACTATGGCTACACCTTC.

The chain links TRBV9 to TRBJ1-1, with D possibly TRBD1 on 6 matching bases. Trimming pared 2 bases from V and 3 bases from J, leaving 11 bases between. The CDR3 runs 14 residues. Germline V gives CDR1 SGDLS, CDR2 YYNGEE. The CDR3 region is CASSVDSRYTEAFF. In DNA, the CDR3 is TGTGCCAGCAGCGTGGACAGCCGGTACACTGAAGCTTTCTTT.